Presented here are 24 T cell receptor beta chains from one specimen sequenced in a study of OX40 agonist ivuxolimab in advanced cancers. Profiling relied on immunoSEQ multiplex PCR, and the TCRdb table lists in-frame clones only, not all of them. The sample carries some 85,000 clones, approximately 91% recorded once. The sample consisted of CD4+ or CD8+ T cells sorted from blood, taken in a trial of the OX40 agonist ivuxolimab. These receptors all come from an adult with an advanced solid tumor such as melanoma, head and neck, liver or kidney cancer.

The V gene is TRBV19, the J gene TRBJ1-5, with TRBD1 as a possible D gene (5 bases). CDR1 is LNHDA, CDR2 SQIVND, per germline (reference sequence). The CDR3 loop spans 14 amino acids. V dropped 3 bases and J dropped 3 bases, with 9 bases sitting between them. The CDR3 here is CASSILQDNQPQHF. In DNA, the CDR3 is TGTGCCAGTAGTATCCTACAGGACAATCAGCCCCAGCATTTT.

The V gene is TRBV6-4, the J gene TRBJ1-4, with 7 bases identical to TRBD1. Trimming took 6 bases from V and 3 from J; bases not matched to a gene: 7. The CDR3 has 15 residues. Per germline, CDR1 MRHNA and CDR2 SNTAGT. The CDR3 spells CASRSTGSSNEKLFF. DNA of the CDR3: TGTGCCAGCAGATCGACAGGGTCGTCTAATGAAAAACTGTTTTTT.

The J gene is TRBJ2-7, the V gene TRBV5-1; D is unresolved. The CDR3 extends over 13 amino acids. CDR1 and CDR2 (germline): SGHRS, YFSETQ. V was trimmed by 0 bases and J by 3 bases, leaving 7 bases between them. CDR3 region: CASSLVTDYEQYF. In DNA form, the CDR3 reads TGCGCCAGCAGCTTGGTTACGGACTACGAGCAGTACTTC.

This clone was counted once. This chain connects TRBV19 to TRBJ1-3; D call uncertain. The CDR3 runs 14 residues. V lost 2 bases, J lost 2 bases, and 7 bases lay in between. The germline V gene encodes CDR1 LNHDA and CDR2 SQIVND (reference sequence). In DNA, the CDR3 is TGTGCCAGTAGTATATCTGGGACTGGAAACACCATATATTTT. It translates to CASSISGTGNTIYF.

CDR3 in DNA: TGTGCCAGCAGCTTAGAGGGGGGGGTATACGAGCAGTACTTC. Encoded protein: CASSLEGGVYEQYF. The rearrangement uses TRBV7-6 and TRBJ2-5; TRBD2 is a possible D gene (7 bases). TRBJ2-7 matches the DNA end more closely, so the J call is doubtful. Germline V CDR1 and CDR2: SGHVS, FNYEAQ. The CDR3 is 14 residues long.

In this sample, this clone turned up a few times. The CDR3 region has the DNA TGTGCCAGCAGCCGCCCGGGACCGAACACCGGGGAGCTGTTTTTT. It encodes CASSRPGPNTGELFF. This sequence joins TRBV7-3 and TRBJ2-2; D may correspond to TRBD1 or TRBD2 (5 bases each). CDR1 and CDR2 from the germline V gene are SGHTA and FQGTGA. V lost 5 bases to trimming and J lost 0 bases, with 10 bases between them. The CDR3 totals 15 residues.

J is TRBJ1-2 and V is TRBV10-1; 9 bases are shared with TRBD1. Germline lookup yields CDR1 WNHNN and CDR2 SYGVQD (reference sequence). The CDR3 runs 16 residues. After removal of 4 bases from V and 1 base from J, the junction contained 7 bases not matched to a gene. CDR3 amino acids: CASSASRTGDNYGYTF. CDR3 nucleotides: TGCGCCAGCAGTGCGTCCCGGACAGGGGATAACTATGGCTACACCTTC.

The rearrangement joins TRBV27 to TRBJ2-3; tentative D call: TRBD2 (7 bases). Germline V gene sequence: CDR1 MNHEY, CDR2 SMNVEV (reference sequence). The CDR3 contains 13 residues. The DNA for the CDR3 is TGTGCTGGGGGGGCGGGGCGCACAGATACGCAGTATTTT. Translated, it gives CAGGAGRTDTQYF.

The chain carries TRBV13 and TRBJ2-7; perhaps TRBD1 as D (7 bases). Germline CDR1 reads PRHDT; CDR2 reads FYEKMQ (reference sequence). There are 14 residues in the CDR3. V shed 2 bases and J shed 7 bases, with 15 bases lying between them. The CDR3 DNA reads TGTGCCAGCAGCTTACCAGGGGGGTCTCAAGAGCAGTACTTC. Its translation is CASSLPGGSQEQYF.

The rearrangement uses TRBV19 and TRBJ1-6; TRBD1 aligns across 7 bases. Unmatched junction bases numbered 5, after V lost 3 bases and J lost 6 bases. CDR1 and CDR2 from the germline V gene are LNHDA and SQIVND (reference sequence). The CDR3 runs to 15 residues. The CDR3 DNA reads TGTGCCAGTAGTATCAGGGACAGAACTAATTCACCCCTCCACTTT. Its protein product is CASSIRDRTNSPLHF.

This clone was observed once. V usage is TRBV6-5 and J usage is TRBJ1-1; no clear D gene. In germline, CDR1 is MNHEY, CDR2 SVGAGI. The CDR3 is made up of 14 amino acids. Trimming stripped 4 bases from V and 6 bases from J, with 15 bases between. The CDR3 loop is CASSLSNPGAEAFF. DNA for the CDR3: TGTGCCAGCAGTTTGTCTAATCCGGGAGCTGAAGCTTTCTTT.

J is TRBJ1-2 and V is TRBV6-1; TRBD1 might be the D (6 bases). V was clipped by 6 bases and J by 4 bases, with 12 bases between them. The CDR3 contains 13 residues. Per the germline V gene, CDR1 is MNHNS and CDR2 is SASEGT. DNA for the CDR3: TGTGCCAGCAGGGGGACAACCACCTATGGCTACACCTTC. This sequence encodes CASRGTTTYGYTF.

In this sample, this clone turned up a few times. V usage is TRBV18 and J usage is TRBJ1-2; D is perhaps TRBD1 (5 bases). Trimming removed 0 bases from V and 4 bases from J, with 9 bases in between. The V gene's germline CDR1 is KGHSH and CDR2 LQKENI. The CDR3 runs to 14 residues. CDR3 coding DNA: TGTGCCAGCTCACCACCCGACAGCCGCTATGGCTACACCTTC. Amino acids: CASSPPDSRYGYTF.

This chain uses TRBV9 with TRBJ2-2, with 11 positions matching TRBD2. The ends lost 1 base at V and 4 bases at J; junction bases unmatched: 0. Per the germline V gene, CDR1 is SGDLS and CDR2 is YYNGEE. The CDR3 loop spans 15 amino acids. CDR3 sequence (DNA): TGTGCCAGCAGCGTACTAGCGGGGGGCACCGGGGAGCTGTTTTTT. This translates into CASSVLAGGTGELFF.

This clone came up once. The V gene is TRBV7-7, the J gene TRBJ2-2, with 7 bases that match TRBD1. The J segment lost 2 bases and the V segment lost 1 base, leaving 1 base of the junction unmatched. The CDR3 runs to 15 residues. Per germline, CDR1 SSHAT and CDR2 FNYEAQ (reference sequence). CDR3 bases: TGTGCCAGCAGCTTAGGGGACAGAAACACCGGGGAGCTGTTTTTT. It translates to CASSLGDRNTGELFF. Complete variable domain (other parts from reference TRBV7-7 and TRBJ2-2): GAGVSQSPRYKVTKRGQDVTLRCDPISSHATLYWYQQALGQGPEFLTYFNYEAQPDKSGLPSDRFSAERPEGSISTLTIQRTEQRDSAMYRCASSLGDRNTGELFFGEGSRLTVL.

The CDR3 here is CASSLATQGSEKLFF. CDR3 DNA: TGTGCCAGCAGCTTAGCGACTCAAGGCAGTGAAAAACTGTTTTTT. The chain joins TRBV7-9 to TRBJ1-4, with D hard to call. V was trimmed by 0 bases and J by 7 bases, leaving 12 bases between them. The CDR3 is 15 residues long. Germline-derived CDR1 and CDR2 are SEHNR and FQNEAQ (reference sequence).

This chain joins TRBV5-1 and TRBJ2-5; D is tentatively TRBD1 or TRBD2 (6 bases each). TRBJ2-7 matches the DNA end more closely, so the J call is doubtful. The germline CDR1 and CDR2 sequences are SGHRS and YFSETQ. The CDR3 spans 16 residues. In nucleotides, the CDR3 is TGCGCCAGCAGCATCCCCACAGGGAGGAACTCCTACGAGCAGTACTTC. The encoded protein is CASSIPTGRNSYEQYF.

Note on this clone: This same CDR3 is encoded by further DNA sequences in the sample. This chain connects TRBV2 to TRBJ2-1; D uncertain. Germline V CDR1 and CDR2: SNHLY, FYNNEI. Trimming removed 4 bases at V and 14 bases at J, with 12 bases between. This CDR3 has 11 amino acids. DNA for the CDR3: TGTGCCAGCAGTGGTGAAATATTGAAGTTCTTC. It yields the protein CASSGEILKFF.

The CDR3 nucleotides read TGTGCCAGTACTCTAGGGGCAGGGGGGAACCAGCCCCAGCATTTT. Protein product: CASTLGAGGNQPQHF. V gene TRBV19 combines with J gene TRBJ1-5, with TRBD1 identical over 7 bases. The CDR3 is 15 residues long. Trimming cost V 7 bases and J 7 bases; bases outside gene matches: 13. Germline V gene sequence: CDR1 LNHDA, CDR2 SQIVND (reference sequence).

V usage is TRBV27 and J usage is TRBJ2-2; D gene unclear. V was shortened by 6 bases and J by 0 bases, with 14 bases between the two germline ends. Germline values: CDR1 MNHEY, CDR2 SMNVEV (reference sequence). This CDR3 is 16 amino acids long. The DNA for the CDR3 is TGTGCCAGCAGGGGCGCTGAGAACGCGAACACCGGGGAGCTGTTTTTT. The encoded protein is CASRGAENANTGELFF.

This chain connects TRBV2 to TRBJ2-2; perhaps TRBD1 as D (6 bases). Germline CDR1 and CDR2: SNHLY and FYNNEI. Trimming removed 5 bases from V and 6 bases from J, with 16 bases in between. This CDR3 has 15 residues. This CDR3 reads CASSLRGIVSGELFF. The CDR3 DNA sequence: TGTGCCAGCAGTCTCAGGGGAATAGTTTCCGGGGAGCTGTTTTTT.

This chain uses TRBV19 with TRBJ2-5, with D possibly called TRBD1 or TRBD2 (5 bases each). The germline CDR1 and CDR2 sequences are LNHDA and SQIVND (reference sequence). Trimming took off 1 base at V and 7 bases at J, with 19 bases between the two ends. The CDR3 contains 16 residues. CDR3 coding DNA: TGTGCCAGTAGTATAGTAAGGGACGTCCGGAGAGGGACCCAGTACTTC. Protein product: CASSIVRDVRRGTQYF.

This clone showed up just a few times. The CDR3 reads CASSSGTGPYEQYF. For the CDR3, the DNA is TGTGCCAGCAGCTCCGGGACAGGGCCTTACGAGCAGTACTTC. V is TRBV7-9 and J is TRBJ2-7, with TRBD1 identical over 9 bases. The V gene's germline CDR1 is SEHNR and CDR2 FQNEAQ (reference sequence). The CDR3 is made up of 14 amino acids. V lost 4 bases to trimming and J lost 4 bases; unmatched junction nucleotides: 5.

The CDR3 region has the DNA TGTGCCAGTAGTATAGGGTCTGGAAACACCATATATTTT. Encoded protein: CASSIGSGNTIYF. This chain joins TRBV19 and TRBJ1-3; D is undetermined. The CDR3 spans 13 residues. V was pared by 1 base and J by 1 base, with 2 bases between. Looked up from germline, CDR1 is LNHDA and CDR2 is SQIVND (reference sequence). Combining the CDR3 with reference TRBV19 and TRBJ1-3 gives the whole variable domain DGGITQSPKYLFRKEGQNVTLSCEQNLNHDAMYWYRQDPGQGLRLIYYSQIVNDFQKGDIAEGYSVSREKKESFPLTVTSAQKNPTAFYLCASSIGSGNTIYFGEGSWLTVV.